The rows below give T cell receptor beta chains drawn from one sample of a study of cytomegalovirus exposure and HLA in healthy donors. Profiling relied on immunoSEQ multiplex PCR, and the TCRdb table lists in-frame clones only, not all of them. The sample contains roughly 130,000 clones, around nine tenths of which appear only once. The specimen was PBMCs. These receptors were obtained from a young man in good health and CMV-seronegative. Both conserved end residues are part of each CDR3. D genes are given only for firm matches. A clone size is listed for some rows: how often the clone was seen (once, few, many), or a class if it is expanded.

-	few	TRBV7-9	TRBJ1-1	TGTGCCAGCAGCCCCTTCCTCGGTGAAACTGAAGCTTTCTTT	CASSPFLGETEAFF
-	-	TRBV18	TRBJ1-4	TGTGCCAGCTCACCTGAGGGGAGGACTGAAAAACTGTTTTTT	CASSPEGRTEKLFF
TRBD2	once	TRBV9	TRBJ2-7	TGTGCCAGCAGCAGGACTAGCGGGAGTCCCCCCAGGGACGAGCAGTACTTC	CASSRTSGSPPRDEQYF
-	-	TRBV5-1	TRBJ2-1	TGCGCCAGCAGCTTGTTCGAAGGGGATGAGCAGTTCTTC	CASSLFEGDEQFF
TRBD1	-	TRBV18	TRBJ1-1	TGTGCCAGCTCGCGGGTACAGGGGGCGCAGGACACTGAAGCTTTCTTT	CASSRVQGAQDTEAFF
TRBD1	-	TRBV6-6	TRBJ1-6	TGTGCCAGCAGAAAAGGACAGGGTGATAATTCACCCCTCCACTTT	CASRKGQGDNSPLHF
TRBD2	-	TRBV7-8	TRBJ2-1	TGTGCCAGCAGCTTAGCCGGGACTAGCGGTTCGGTCTTC	CASSLAGTSGSVF
-	-	TRBV27	TRBJ2-2	TGTGCCAGCAGTTCGAGACTATCGGTTCTTTCCGGGGAGCTGTTTTTT	CASSSRLSVLSGELFF
-	-	TRBV7-2	TRBJ2-2	TGTGCCAGCGCGACCAGGTGGCCCGGGGAGCTGTTTTTT	CASATRWPGELFF
-	-	TRBV30	TRBJ1-2	TGTGCCTGGAGTGCGACAGGCCTTATGGGCTACACCTTC	CAWSATGLMGYTF
-	-	TRBV30	TRBJ2-7	TGTGCCTGGAGCGCGGGACGGGGATACGAGCAGTACTTC	CAWSAGRGYEQYF
-	few	TRBV27	TRBJ2-7	TGTGCCAGCAGAACAGGGCCCCACGAGCAGTACTTC	CASRTGPHEQYF
-	-	TRBV30	TRBJ2-3	TGTGCCTGGAGTGTACTCCCGACTCAGTATCCAGATACGCAGTATTTT	CAWSVLPTQYPDTQYF
-	-	TRBV14	TRBJ1-4	TGTGCCAGCGGGTACTCAGGGGCCGGTGAAAAACTGTTTTTT	CASGYSGAGEKLFF
TRBD1	-	TRBV6-6	TRBJ1-2	TGTGCCAGCAGTCCTCGACAGGGGAACTATGGCTACACCTTC	CASSPRQGNYGYTF
-	-	TRBV6-5	TRBJ2-7	TGTGCCAGCAGTTCAGGGGGGCATTACTACGAGCAGTACTTC	CASSSGGHYYEQYF
-	-	TRBV11-2	TRBJ2-1	TGTGCCAGCAGACCTTCGGGGGGCACGGCCTACAATGAGCAGTTCTTC	CASRPSGGTAYNEQFF
-	once	TRBV30	TRBJ1-1	TGTGCCTGGAAACCACAGGGAACTGAAGCTTTCTTT	CAWKPQGTEAFF
-	-	TRBV25-1	TRBJ2-7	TGTGCCAGCAGTGAATACGGAGGGAAGAACGAGCAGTACTTC	CASSEYGGKNEQYF
TRBD1	-	TRBV5-4	TRBJ1-2	TGTGCCAGCAGCTTGGGACGGTCAGGGGGTAGCTATGGCTACACCTTC	CASSLGRSGGSYGYTF
-	-	TRBV19	TRBJ1-1	TGTGCCAGTAGGGGAGAGCGAGAAGCTTTCTTT	CASRGEREAFF
-	-	TRBV27	TRBJ2-5	TGTGCCAGCGGAGGGCTCGCCCCCGAGTTGAACTTC	CASGGLAPELNF
TRBD2	-	TRBV6-5	TRBJ2-3	TGTGCCAGCAGTGGCGGGAGTCCCACAGATACGCAGTATTTT	CASSGGSPTDTQYF
-	-	TRBV5-1	TRBJ1-1	TGCGCCAGCAGTCGGGGGACGGAGAACACTGAAGCTTTCTTT	CASSRGTENTEAFF
-	-	TRBV7-9	TRBJ2-1	TGTGCCAGCAGCTTCTCAGGGTCGATCTTGGGAAATGAGCAGTTCTTC	CASSFSGSILGNEQFF
TRBD1	-	TRBV27	TRBJ2-7	TGTGCCAGCAGTTTATACGCGACAGGGAGGCAGTACTTC	CASSLYATGRQYF
TRBD2	few	TRBV28	TRBJ2-7	TGTGCCAGCAGAGCGGGGGGTGGCTACGAGCAGTACTTC	CASRAGGGYEQYF
-	-	TRBV5-1	TRBJ2-7	TGCGCCAGCAGCTTGGGGCGGGAATACGAGCAGTACTTC	CASSLGREYEQYF
TRBD2	-	TRBV11-2	TRBJ2-1	TGTGCCAGCACCGCGGGGACTAGCGGTAATGAGCAGTTCTTC	CASTAGTSGNEQFF
-	-	TRBV7-3	TRBJ2-5	TGTGCCTCAGGGCAGGGAGAGACCCAGTACTTC	CASGQGETQYF
TRBD1	-	TRBV11-2	TRBJ1-2	TGTGCCAGCAGCTTAGATGGGACAGGCCTTACTAACTATGGCTACACCTTC	CASSLDGTGLTNYGYTF
-	-	TRBV11-2	TRBJ2-1	TGTGCCAGCAGCTTAGATTTGACAGACAATGAGCAGTTCTTC	CASSLDLTDNEQFF
-	-	TRBV29-1	TRBJ1-1	TGCAGCGTTGAAGGACCAGGAGGGAACACTGAAGCTTTCTTT	CSVEGPGGNTEAFF
-	once	TRBV18	TRBJ2-5	TGTGCCAGCTCACCGTTCTACGGGGTCCAAGAGACCCAGTACTTC	CASSPFYGVQETQYF
TRBD1	-	TRBV29-1	TRBJ1-1	TGCAGCTCATTGGGGGGACAGGGGGCGACTGAAGCTTTCTTT	CSSLGGQGATEAFF
TRBD1	-	TRBV2	TRBJ2-1	TGTGCCAGCAGACCTGGACAGGCGCAGTTCTTC	CASRPGQAQFF
-	-	TRBV19	TRBJ2-7	TGTGCCACTCAAACGACGGGCGAGCAGTACTTC	CATQTTGEQYF
TRBD1	-	TRBV12-5	TRBJ1-6	TGTGCTAGTGGTTTGGTACTATTGGGGACAGGTCGATCACCCCTCCACTTT	CASGLVLLGTGRSPLHF
-	-	TRBV6-1	TRBJ2-1	TGTGCCAGCCGACCGGGACTGGCGTTTGAAGAGCAGTTCTTC	CASRPGLAFEEQFF
-	few	TRBV2	TRBJ1-2	TGTGCCAGCAGAGTCGGACAGTTGTATGGCTACACCTTC	CASRVGQLYGYTF
-	-	TRBV7-9	TRBJ2-3	TGTGCCAGCAGACCTGGACTACCCTCAGATACGCAGTATTTT	CASRPGLPSDTQYF
-	-	TRBV15	TRBJ1-3	TGTGCCACCAGCAGAGAGCAAACAAACAGGGCTACTGGAAACACCATATATTTT	CATSREQTNRATGNTIYF
-	-	TRBV19	TRBJ1-1	TGTGCCAGTAGTGTCCAGGAGGGCACTGAAGCTTTCTTT	CASSVQEGTEAFF
-	-	TRBV6-6	TRBJ1-5	TGTGCCAGCAGGGGAGTCGATCAGCCCCAGCATTTT	CASRGVDQPQHF
-	once	TRBV5-1	TRBJ2-1	TGCGCCAGCAGCTTGGAGGGAGGCGCCTACAATGAGCAGTTCTTC	CASSLEGGAYNEQFF